This is a list of T cell receptor beta chains from one sample in a study of blood T cells in healthy people across ages. TCRdb itself ran the 5' RACE reads through MiXCR, one entry per CDR3 protein. The data show 700,000 or so distinct CDR3 sequences, approximately 22% seen once. The sample consisted of blood. The receptors here all came from a man aged 65 to 85 in good health. Each CDR3 is given with its conserved first and last residue. The D gene is left open where the match is weak. Clone size is stated in some rows and not others, as once, few, many or a class when expanded.

TRBJ1-5,-,TRBV18,-,CASSPQGFWSNQPQHF,TGTGCCAGCTCACCACAGGGGTTTTGGAGCAATCAGCCCCAGCATTTT
TRBJ2-2,TRBD1,TRBV11-3,few,CASSLRGPPGELFF,TGTGCCAGCAGCTTAAGGGGGCCCCCCGGGGAGCTGTTTTTT
TRBJ2-1,TRBD2,TRBV19,-,CASSPLAAVYNEQFF,TGTGCCAGTAGTCCCCTAGCGGCGGTATACAATGAGCAGTTCTTC
TRBJ2-7,-,TRBV18,-,CASSPPDGNYEQYF,TGTGCCAGCTCACCGCCGGACGGAAACTACGAGCAGTACTTC
TRBJ2-7,TRBD2,TRBV27,once,CASSLAGGESYEQYF,TGTGCCAGCAGTTTAGCGGGGGGGGAATCCTACGAGCAGTACTTC
TRBJ1-2,-,TRBV6-5,many,CASSYQGFVGYTF,TGTGCCAGCAGTTACCAGGGATTCGTCGGCTACACCTTC
TRBJ2-7,-,TRBV20-1,-,CSATARTAYEQYF,TGCAGTGCTACCGCCCGGACAGCCTACGAGCAGTACTTC
TRBJ2-3,TRBD2,TRBV5-1,few,CASSFSQREKRDTQYF,TGCGCCAGCAGCTTTTCGCAGCGGGAGAAAAGAGATACGCAGTATTTT
TRBJ1-2,-,TRBV12-3/TRBV12-4,-,CASSPRQRGYTF,TGTGCCAGCAGTCCACGACAGCGGGGCTACACCTTC
TRBJ1-6,-,TRBV9,-,CASSPRQIGEGSPLHF,TGTGCCAGCAGCCCCCGTCAGATAGGGGAAGGATCACCCCTCCACTTT
TRBJ2-5,-,TRBV3-1,few,CASSQASGRVKVETQYF,TGTGCCAGCAGCCAGGCGTCCGGCAGGGTGAAAGTGGAGACCCAGTACTTC
TRBJ1-2,-,TRBV28,-,CASSPLMGAGGYTF,TGTGCCAGCAGTCCCCTGATGGGGGCTGGTGGCTACACCTTC
TRBJ1-6,TRBD1,TRBV7-2,few,CASSPTGGATRGNSPLHF,TGTGCCAGCAGCCCGACAGGGGGAGCCACCAGGGGTAATTCACCCCTCCACTTT
TRBJ1-2,TRBD1,TRBV7-9,-,CASFASDRGLPQTNYGYTF,TGTGCCAGCTTCGCCTCGGACAGGGGGCTTCCCCAGACGAACTATGGCTACACCTTC
TRBJ2-4,TRBD1,TRBV3-1,once,CASSIRQGVAKNIQYF,TGTGCCAGCAGCATACGACAGGGAGTAGCCAAAAACATTCAGTACTTC
TRBJ1-1,-,TRBV20-1,few,CSARGDGGHTEAFF,TGCAGTGCTAGAGGAGACGGGGGCCATACTGAAGCTTTCTTT
TRBJ2-3,TRBD1,TRBV18,-,CASSSRQGSRNTQYF,TGTGCCAGCTCATCTAGACAGGGTAGCCGAAATACGCAGTATTTT
TRBJ2-3,-,TRBV20-1,-,CSGNGGFSTDTQYF,TGCAGTGGTAATGGGGGGTTTAGCACAGATACGCAGTATTTT
TRBJ2-3,-,TRBV12-3/TRBV12-4,few,CASSYRRGADTQYF,TGTGCCAGCAGTTACAGGAGGGGCGCAGATACGCAGTATTTT
TRBJ2-5,-,TRBV7-2,-,CASSWASAQETQYF,TGTGCCAGCAGCTGGGCTAGCGCCCAAGAGACCCAGTACTTC
TRBJ2-6,-,TRBV28,few,CASSYFWQKDFSGANVLTF,TGTGCCAGCAGTTACTTTTGGCAAAAGGATTTCTCTGGGGCCAACGTCCTGACTTTC
TRBJ2-5,-,TRBV29-1,-,CSSAAFSQETQYF,TGCAGCTCGGCCGCCTTTTCCCAAGAGACCCAGTACTTC
TRBJ1-5,TRBD1,TRBV20-1,few,CSASNRGQGNQPQHF,TGCAGTGCTAGTAACAGGGGGCAGGGCAATCAGCCCCAGCATTTT
TRBJ1-5,TRBD1,TRBV12-3/TRBV12-4,few,CASSYLTGVSSNQPQHF,TGTGCCAGCAGCTATCTAACAGGGGTTTCGAGCAATCAGCCCCAGCATTTT
TRBJ2-1,-,TRBV20-1,many,CSAREPLGRRNEQFF,TGCAGTGCTAGAGAGCCCCTCGGAAGACGGAATGAGCAGTTCTTC
TRBJ2-3,-,TRBV6-6,-,CASSYPGRTDTQYF,TGTGCCAGCAGTTACCCGGGGCGCACAGATACGCAGTATTTT
TRBJ2-1,-,TRBV5-6,-,CASSLGLKYYNEQFF,TGTGCCAGCAGCTTGGGTCTCAAATACTACAATGAGCAGTTCTTC
TRBJ2-7,TRBD1,TRBV29-1,few,CSVEGTGGTEQYF,TGCAGCGTTGAGGGGACAGGGGGTACCGAGCAGTACTTC
TRBJ2-1,-,TRBV6-4,-,CASSVGQSNEQFF,TGTGCCAGCAGTGTCGGACAGAGCAATGAGCAGTTCTTC
TRBJ1-5,-,TRBV12-3/TRBV12-4,-,CASSPLTNNQPQHF,TGTGCCAGCAGTCCCTTGACTAACAATCAGCCCCAGCATTTT
TRBJ2-3,-,TRBV15,few,CATSRGPSKSNTQYF,TGTGCCACCAGCAGAGGCCCTAGCAAGAGTAATACGCAGTATTTT
TRBJ2-5,-,TRBV12-3/TRBV12-4,-,CASSLYGRETQYF,TGTGCCAGCAGTTTGTACGGTCGGGAGACCCAGTACTTC
TRBJ1-2,-,TRBV6-2/TRBV6-3,-,CASSYSRQALGYGYTF,TGTGCCAGCAGTTACTCGAGACAGGCTCTCGGCTATGGCTACACCTTC
TRBJ2-5,-,TRBV5-1,-,CASSFTTETQYF,TGCGCCAGCAGCTTCACCACGGAGACCCAGTACTTC
TRBJ2-3,-,TRBV6-6,few,CASSSDRLLPDTQYF,TGTGCCAGCAGTTCGGACCGACTTTTGCCAGATACGCAGTATTTT
TRBJ2-3,-,TRBV20-1,few,CSAKPGPLDTQYF,TGCAGTGCTAAGCCGGGACCCTTGGATACGCAGTATTTT
TRBJ2-5,-,TRBV3-1,-,CASSQEWDQETQYF,TGTGCCAGCAGCCAAGAATGGGACCAAGAGACCCAGTACTTC
TRBJ2-5,TRBD2,TRBV10-1,-,CASSESGLAGVGQYF,TGCGCCAGCAGTGAGTCCGGACTAGCGGGTGTGGGGCAGTACTTC
TRBJ1-1,-,TRBV12-3/TRBV12-4,few,CASTSTWQGFPEAFF,TGTGCCAGCACCTCAACATGGCAGGGGTTCCCTGAAGCTTTCTTT
TRBJ1-2,-,TRBV12-3/TRBV12-4,-,CASSPVPLSTYGYTF,TGTGCCAGCAGTCCGGTGCCCCTAAGTACCTATGGCTACACCTTC
TRBJ1-2,-,TRBV24-1,-,CATSEGVGRYGYTF,TGTGCCACCAGTGAAGGGGTTGGTCGATATGGCTACACCTTC
TRBJ2-1,-,TRBV7-5,few,CISVSEANTGTAPFF,-
TRBJ2-3,-,TRBV4-3,-,CASSQEWIQSTDTQYF,TGCGCCAGCAGCCAAGAATGGATCCAAAGCACAGATACGCAGTATTTT